This T cell receptor beta chain was identified during a study of CD8 T cells in ankylosing spondylitis. For TCR beta, libraries came from quantitative 5'-RACE with molecular barcodes. TCRdb processed the 5' RACE reads anew with MiXCR; each CDR3 protein has one entry. The sample holds just over 350,000 distinct CDR3 sequences, around 20% seen once. V was cut by 6 bases and J by 3 bases, with 6 bases left in between. The CDR3 consists of 11 residues. CDR1 is SNHLY, CDR2 FYNNEI, per germline. A remark on this clonotype: Its antigen is still unknown.

Study results and limitations: Fewer than 10 highly homologous variants made up a TCR beta motif that seemed to typify ankylosing spondylitis blood. There were earlier reports of some motif variants in reactive arthritis synovial fluid and blood.

Sequenced sample: blood, either unsorted or a sorted T cell fraction (not recorded which). This TCR was sampled from a male donor with ankylosing spondylitis or in good health (not recorded which). The V and J genes are TRBV2 and TRBJ2-7; no clear D gene. CDR3 nucleotides: TGTGCCAGCAGGTCAGACTACGAGCAGTACTTC. Translation: CASRSDYEQYF. Filled out from reference TRBV2 and TRBJ2-7, the complete variable domain reads EPEVTQTPSHQVTQMGQEVILRCVPISNHLYFYWYRQILGQKVEFLVSFYNNEISEKSEIFDDQFSVERPDGSNFTLKIRSTKLEDSAMYFCASRSDYEQYFGPGTRLTVT.